Following are 23 T cell receptor beta chains from one sample sequenced in a study of Graves' ophthalmopathy and Graves' hyperthyroidism. As the template, RNA transcripts were used to amplify TCR beta CDR3 regions. HTBI primers were used in a first-round RT-PCR, which preceded a second-round multiplex PCR. Using its own MiXCR run on the multiplex PCR reads, TCRdb lists one record per CDR3 protein. Here the sample spans approximately 1.2 million distinct CDR3 sequences, 36% being singletons. Sequencing was carried out using peripheral blood or thyroid tissue (not recorded which). Source of these receptors: an adult man with Graves' hyperthyroidism.

This chain uses TRBV7-6 with TRBJ2-7; either TRBD1 or TRBD2 may fit D (5 bases each). This CDR3 has 14 amino acids. V was pared by 0 bases and J by 7 bases, with 13 bases between. The germline V gene encodes CDR1 SGHVS and CDR2 FNYEAQ. The CDR3 loop is CASSLAGERDEQYF. The CDR3 DNA sequence: TGTGCCAGCAGCTTAGCGGGGGAGAGGGATGAGCAGTACTTC.

About this clonotype: It may be a read error: a sequence one base away is much more abundant. The V and J genes are TRBV7-2 and TRBJ2-7; no definite D call. The CDR3 length is 12 residues. V lost 3 bases and J lost 8, with 11 bases in between. The germline V gene encodes CDR1 SGHTA and CDR2 FQGNSA. CDR3 DNA: TGTGCCAGCAGCTTGTTACGGGCCAAGCAGTACTTC. This sequence encodes CASSLLRAKQYF.

The chain employs TRBV28 and TRBJ1-1; no definite D call. V gave up 11 bases and J gave up 1 base, with 8 bases separating them. The CDR3 spans 11 residues. Germline V gene lookup returns CDR1 MDHEN and CDR2 SYDVKM. The CDR3 is CAAQENTEAFF. The CDR3 nucleotides read TGTGCCGCACAAGAGAACACTGAAGCTTTCTTT. The whole variable domain, remainder taken from reference TRBV28 and TRBJ1-1, is DVKVTQSSRYLVKRTGEKVFLECVQDMDHENMFWYRQDPGLGLRLIYFSYDVKMKEKGDIPEGYSVSREKKERFSLILESASTNQTSMYLCAAQENTEAFFGQGTRLTVV.

The chain joins TRBV20-1 to TRBJ1-4; perhaps TRBD1 as D (6 bases). Trimming removed 1 base from V and 6 bases from J, with 15 bases in between. CDR1 is DFQATT and CDR2 is SNEGSKA in the germline V gene (reference sequence). This CDR3 has 15 residues. The CDR3 DNA follows: TGCAGTGCTAGAGTGGCAGGGGATAAACATGAAAAACTGTTTTTT. It translates to CSARVAGDKHEKLFF.

This clonotype has at least ten counts. The J gene is TRBJ1-2, the V gene TRBV7-9, with TRBD1 identical over 7 bases. From germline, CDR1 is SEHNR and CDR2 FQNEAQ (reference sequence). The CDR3 loop spans 17 amino acids. Trimming at V came to 4 bases and at J to 4 bases, leaving 15 bases not matched to a gene. CDR3 in amino acids: CASSSGDRAGWSYGYTF. CDR3 nucleotides: TGTGCCAGCAGCTCGGGCGACAGGGCCGGATGGAGCTATGGCTACACCTTC.

This clonotype was counted between two and nine times. This sequence joins TRBV28 and TRBJ1-1, with 9 positions matching TRBD1. Looked up from germline, CDR1 is MDHEN and CDR2 is SYDVKM. V trimming: 4 bases; J trimming: 3 bases; junction bases outside the gene matches: 6. This CDR3 contains 15 residues. The CDR3 nucleotides are TGTGCCAGCAGTTACAGGGGGCTTTATTACACTGAAGCTTTCTTT. Protein sequence: CASSYRGLYYTEAFF.

The table lists this clonotype with a few counts. This rearrangement joins TRBV30 to TRBJ1-1; the D is unclear. This CDR3 region has 12 residues. The germline V gene encodes CDR1 GTSNPN and CDR2 SVGIG (reference sequence). The V end was cut by 0 bases, the J end by 5 bases, with 7 bases between. CDR3 in amino acids: CAWSVISTEAFF. In DNA form, the CDR3 reads TGTGCCTGGAGTGTCATATCTACTGAAGCTTTCTTT.

This clonotype has a count of ten or more. This sequence joins TRBV20-1 and TRBJ1-5; D unclear. Trimming took 6 bases from V and 0 from J, leaving 6 bases between them. Looked up from germline, CDR1 is DFQATT and CDR2 is SNEGSKA (reference sequence). The CDR3 contains 12 residues. CDR3 sequence: CSAIISNQPQHF. The CDR3 nucleotides are TGCAGTGCCATAATTAGCAATCAGCCCCAGCATTTT.

The chain links TRBV12-3 or TRBV12-4 to TRBJ1-6; the D gene is possibly TRBD1 (5 bases). The CDR3 is 14 amino acids. The V end lost 5 bases, the J end lost 5 bases, and 10 bases lay between the germline ends. The CDR3 sequence is CASSIKQDNSPLHF. DNA for the CDR3: TGTGCCAGCAGTATCAAACAGGATAATTCACCCCTCCACTTT.

This clonotype was seen many times. The chain links TRBV2 to TRBJ2-2; possibly TRBD1 for D (5 bases). Germline-derived CDR1 and CDR2 are SNHLY and FYNNEI. V dropped 7 bases and J dropped 3 bases, with 9 bases sitting between them. The CDR3 covers 13 residues. CDR3 DNA sequence: TGTGCCAGCAAGGGCAGGGACACCGGGGAGCTGTTTTTT. Translating gives CASKGRDTGELFF. The full variable domain, in which reference TRBV2 and TRBJ2-2 provide the parts outside the CDR3, is EPEVTQTPSHQVTQMGQEVILRCVPISNHLYFYWYRQILGQKVEFLVSFYNNEISEKSEIFDDQFSVERPDGSNFTLKIRSTKLEDSAMYFCASKGRDTGELFFGEGSRLTVL.

The rearrangement joins TRBV24-1 to TRBJ2-2; 10 bases map to TRBD2. V shed 0 bases, J shed 0 bases, and the junction held 15 bases outside the gene matches. Germline V CDR1 and CDR2: KGHDR, SFDVKD. The CDR3 runs 22 residues. CDR3 sequence reads: CATSDLDWTSGMVAANTGELFF. The DNA of the CDR3 is TGTGCCACCAGTGATTTGGACTGGACTAGCGGTATGGTTGCCGCGAACACCGGGGAGCTGTTTTTT.

This clonotype has just one count. The chain couples TRBV2 to TRBJ1-1, with no clear D. Germline-derived CDR1 and CDR2 are SNHLY and FYNNEI. The length of the CDR3 is 12 residues. V lost 1 base, J lost 10 bases, and 10 bases lay in between. CDR3: CASSEGGGIAFF. The CDR3 DNA reads TGTGCCAGCAGTGAAGGTGGCGGGATAGCTTTCTTT. Using reference TRBV2 and TRBJ1-1 for the parts outside the CDR3, the full variable domain is EPEVTQTPSHQVTQMGQEVILRCVPISNHLYFYWYRQILGQKVEFLVSFYNNEISEKSEIFDDQFSVERPDGSNFTLKIRSTKLEDSAMYFCASSEGGGIAFFGQGTRLTVV.

This clonotype was recorded a few times. The genes are TRBV20-1 and TRBJ1-3; 12 bases are shared with TRBD1. Germline loops: CDR1 DFQATT, CDR2 SNEGSKA (reference sequence). V lost 3 bases to trimming and J lost 7 bases; unmatched junction nucleotides: 4. CDR3 length equals 14 residues. This chain's CDR3 is CSASGTGGANTIYF. CDR3 DNA: TGCAGTGCTAGTGGGACAGGGGGCGCGAACACCATATATTTT.

This clonotype came up many times. The chain joins TRBV7-6 to TRBJ1-1, with a possible D match to TRBD1 (6 bases). The CDR3 spans 17 residues. The germline V and J ends were trimmed by 5 bases and 4 bases, with 23 bases remaining between them. CDR1 is SGHVS and CDR2 is FNYEAQ in the germline V gene. In nucleotides, the CDR3 is TGTGCCAGCAGCCCGTTCGAAGGGGGGCAAAAAGGCACTGAAGCTTTCTTT. This codes for CASSPFEGGQKGTEAFF.

The V and J genes are TRBV7-2 and TRBJ2-3, with 11 bases identical to TRBD1. CDR3 length: 14 amino acids. The junction had 5 bases not matched to a gene; V was cut back by 7 bases and J by 5 bases. CDR1 is SGHTA and CDR2 is FQGNSA in the germline V gene. The CDR3 DNA sequence: TGTGCCAGCACCCCGGACAGGGGGCAAGATACGCAGTATTTT. Encoded protein: CASTPDRGQDTQYF.

About this clonotype: One junction end disagrees with the germline gene, perhaps due to a read error. The chain has TRBV5-1 and TRBJ2-5; D uncertain. The CDR3 has 14 residues. Germline V gives CDR1 SGHRS, CDR2 YFSETQ. The chain's CDR3 is CASSVVAVQETQYF. CDR3 in DNA: TGTGCCAGCAGCGTTGTGGCAGTCCAAGAGACCCAGTACTTC.

The chain couples TRBV10-3 to TRBJ2-7; 11 bases are shared with TRBD2. V dropped 10 bases and J dropped 3; count of bases not matched to a gene: 11. Germline CDR1 ENHRY, CDR2 SYGVKD. The CDR3 is made up of 15 amino acids. CDR3: CASRNSGGAFYEQYF. The CDR3 region has the DNA TGTGCCAGCAGAAATAGCGGGGGGGCCTTCTACGAGCAGTACTTC.

This clonotype was seen ten or more times. The chain employs TRBV5-1 and TRBJ2-6; no definite D call. CDR1 and CDR2 (germline): SGHRS, YFSETQ. Trimming cost V 4 bases and J 0 bases, with 8 bases left between them. The CDR3 length is 15 residues. In nucleotides, the CDR3 is TGCGCCAGCAGCCCCCCCAACTCTGGGGCCAACGTCCTGACTTTC. This gives the protein CASSPPNSGANVLTF.

This clonotype was found many times. The chain is built from TRBV20-1 and TRBJ1-5; 7 bases match TRBD1. This CDR3 is 14 amino acids long. J was trimmed by 2 bases and V by 3 bases; bases with no gene match: 4. Germline lookup yields CDR1 DFQATT and CDR2 SNEGSKA (reference sequence). This chain's CDR3 is CSARDDRGNQPQHF. The CDR3 region has the DNA TGCAGTGCTAGGGACGACAGGGGCAATCAGCCCCAGCATTTT.

This clonotype showed up many times. The chain combines TRBV7-9 with TRBJ1-1; possibly TRBD1 for D (5 bases). The CDR3 has 13 amino acids. With 4 bases removed from V and 3 bases from J, the gap between germline ends came to 9 bases. Germline loops: CDR1 SEHNR, CDR2 FQNEAQ (reference sequence). CDR3 residues: CASSSIGDTEAFF. The CDR3, as DNA: TGTGCCAGCAGCTCAATAGGGGACACTGAAGCTTTCTTT.

The V and J genes are TRBV27 and TRBJ2-2, with D uncertain. This CDR3 spans 13 amino acids. Per the germline V gene, CDR1 is MNHEY and CDR2 is SMNVEV (reference sequence). V was cut by 6 bases and J by 6 bases, with 11 bases left in between. Here the CDR3 reads CASSPRRPGELFF. CDR3 nucleotides: TGTGCCAGCAGCCCGAGGAGACCCGGGGAGCTGTTTTTT.

The chain links TRBV28 to TRBJ2-5; D is perhaps TRBD2 (6 bases). V lost 3 bases and J 9 bases, leaving 20 bases between the germline ends. The CDR3 length is 15 residues. The germline gives CDR1 MDHEN, CDR2 SYDVKM. This CDR3 reads CASSFRVTRPGAQYF. CDR3 DNA sequence: TGTGCCAGCAGTTTTCGTGTCACCCGCCCGGGGGCCCAGTACTTC.

This clonotype appeared once. One end of the junction fails to match germline, which may point to a read error. This rearrangement joins TRBV10-3 to TRBJ2-6; 15 bases are shared with TRBD2. Per the germline V gene, CDR1 is ENHRY and CDR2 is SYGVKD. This CDR3 region has 18 residues. The CDR3 is CASSSARRTSGRADVLTF. CDR3 coding DNA: TGTGCCAGCAGTTCCGCCCGACGGACTAGCGGGAGGGCCGACGTCCTGACTTTC.